This T cell receptor (beta chain) was recorded in a study of T-cell reconstitution after alpha-beta-depleted transplantation in children. Study-wide results and caveats: The origin of alpha-beta T cells about two months after transplant was reportedly several hundred expanded graft clones. One year post-transplant, T-cell counts and diversity were largely derived from T cells produced anew. Surviving recipient T cells and thymic progenitors underlay high day-60 TCRbeta diversity in some patients.

As regards this clonotype: Its antigen is not known.

Preparation of the TCRbeta library used unique molecular identifiers. TCRdb recomputed calls from the PCR reads with MiXCR, one row per CDR3 protein. The sample yields about 1,000,000 distinct CDR3 sequences, about 29% seen once. CDR3 length equals 15 residues. CDR1 is SGHTA and CDR2 is FQGTGA in the germline V gene. Deletions cut 2 bases from V and 5 bases from J, with 15 bases between. Sequenced here: PBMCs, mostly from graft donor cells, sampled 360 days after TCRalphabeta/CD19-depleted stem cell transplant. This clonotype was sampled from a boy less than two years old who had a stem cell transplant for SCID, so the T cells may come from the graft donor. The chain recombines TRBV7-3 with TRBJ2-5, with D possibly TRBD2 on 6 matching bases. CDR3 in amino acids: CASSLRRDSSETQYF. The CDR3 coding sequence is TGTGCCAGCAGCTTACGACGGGACTCCTCTGAGACCCAGTACTTC.